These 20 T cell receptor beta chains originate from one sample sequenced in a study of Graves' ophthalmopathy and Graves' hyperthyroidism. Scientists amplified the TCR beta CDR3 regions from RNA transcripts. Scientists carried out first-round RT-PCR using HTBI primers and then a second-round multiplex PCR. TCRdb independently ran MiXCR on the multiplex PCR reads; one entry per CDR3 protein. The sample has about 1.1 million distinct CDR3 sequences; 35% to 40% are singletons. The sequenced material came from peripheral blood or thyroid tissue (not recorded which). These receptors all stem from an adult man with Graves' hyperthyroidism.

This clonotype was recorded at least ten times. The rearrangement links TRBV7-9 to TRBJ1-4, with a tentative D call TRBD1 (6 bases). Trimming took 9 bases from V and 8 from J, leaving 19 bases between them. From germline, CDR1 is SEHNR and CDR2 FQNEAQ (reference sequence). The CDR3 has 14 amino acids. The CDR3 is CASEKTGIGEKLFF. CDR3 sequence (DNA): TGTGCCAGTGAGAAAACAGGGATCGGAGAAAAACTGTTTTTT. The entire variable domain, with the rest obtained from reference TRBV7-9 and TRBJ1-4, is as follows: DTGVSQNPRHKITKRGQNVTFRCDPISEHNRLYWYRQTLGQGPEFLTYFQNEAQLEKSRLLSDRFSAERPKGSFSTLEIQRTEQGDSAMYLCASEKTGIGEKLFFGSGTQLSVL.

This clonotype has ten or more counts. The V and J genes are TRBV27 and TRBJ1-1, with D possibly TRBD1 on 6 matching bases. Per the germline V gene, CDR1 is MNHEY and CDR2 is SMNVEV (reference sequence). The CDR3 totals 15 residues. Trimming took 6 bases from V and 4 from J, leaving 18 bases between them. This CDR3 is CASSRPRDTVTEAFF. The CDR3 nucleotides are TGTGCCAGCAGCAGACCCCGGGACACGGTCACTGAAGCTTTCTTT.

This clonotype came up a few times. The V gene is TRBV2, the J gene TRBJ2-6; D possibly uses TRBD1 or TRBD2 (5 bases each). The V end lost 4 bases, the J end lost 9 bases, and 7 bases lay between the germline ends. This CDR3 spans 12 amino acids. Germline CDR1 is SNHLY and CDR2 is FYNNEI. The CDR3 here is CASSGDGNVLTF. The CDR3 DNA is TGTGCCAGCAGTGGGGACGGCAACGTCCTGACTTTC.

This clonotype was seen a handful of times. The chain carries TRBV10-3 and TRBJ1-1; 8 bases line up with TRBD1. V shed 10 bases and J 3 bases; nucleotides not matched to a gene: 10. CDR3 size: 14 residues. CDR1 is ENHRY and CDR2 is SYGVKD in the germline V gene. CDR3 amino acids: CASGDRGTDTEAFF. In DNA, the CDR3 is TGTGCCAGCGGAGACAGGGGTACTGACACTGAAGCTTTCTTT.

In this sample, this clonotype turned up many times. This chain's CDR3 is CSAQRTPQETQYF. CDR3 DNA: TGCAGCGCACAAAGGACGCCCCAAGAGACCCAGTACTTC. The chain joins TRBV29-1 to TRBJ2-5, with D unresolved. V dropped 7 bases and J dropped 1 base, with 13 bases sitting between them. The CDR3 extends over 13 amino acids. Germline CDR1 is SQVTM and CDR2 is ANQGSEA.

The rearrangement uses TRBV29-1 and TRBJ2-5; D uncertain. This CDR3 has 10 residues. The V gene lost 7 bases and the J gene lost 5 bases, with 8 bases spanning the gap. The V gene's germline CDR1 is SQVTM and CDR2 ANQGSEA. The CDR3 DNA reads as TGCAGCGGGAGTTGGGAGACCCAGTACTTC. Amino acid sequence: CSGSWETQYF.

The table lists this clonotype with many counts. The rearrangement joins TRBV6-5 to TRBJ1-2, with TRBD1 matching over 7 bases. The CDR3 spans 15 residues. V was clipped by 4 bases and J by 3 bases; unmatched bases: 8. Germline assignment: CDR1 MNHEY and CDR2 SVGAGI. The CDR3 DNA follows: TGTGCCAGCAGTTCCATCGGACAGGTCGACTATGGCTACACCTTC. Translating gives CASSSIGQVDYGYTF.

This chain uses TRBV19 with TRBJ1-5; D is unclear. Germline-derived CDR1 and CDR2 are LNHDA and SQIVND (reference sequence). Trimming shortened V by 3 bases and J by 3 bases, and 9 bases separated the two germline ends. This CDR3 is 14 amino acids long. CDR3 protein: CASSILDLNQPQHF. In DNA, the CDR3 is TGTGCCAGTAGTATTCTGGACCTCAATCAGCCCCAGCATTTT.

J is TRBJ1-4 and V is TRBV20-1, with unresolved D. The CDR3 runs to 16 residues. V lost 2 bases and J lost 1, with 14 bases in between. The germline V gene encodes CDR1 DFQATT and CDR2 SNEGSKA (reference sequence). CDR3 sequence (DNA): TGCAGTGCTAGACCCCTGGGGTTAAGAACTAATGAAAAACTGTTTTTT. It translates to CSARPLGLRTNEKLFF.

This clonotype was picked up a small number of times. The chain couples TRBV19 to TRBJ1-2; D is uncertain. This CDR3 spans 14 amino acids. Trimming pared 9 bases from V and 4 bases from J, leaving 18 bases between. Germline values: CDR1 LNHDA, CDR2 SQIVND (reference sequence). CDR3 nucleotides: TGTGCCAGCAGTTTTGGCGCAGCACCCTATGGCTACACCTTC. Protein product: CASSFGAAPYGYTF.

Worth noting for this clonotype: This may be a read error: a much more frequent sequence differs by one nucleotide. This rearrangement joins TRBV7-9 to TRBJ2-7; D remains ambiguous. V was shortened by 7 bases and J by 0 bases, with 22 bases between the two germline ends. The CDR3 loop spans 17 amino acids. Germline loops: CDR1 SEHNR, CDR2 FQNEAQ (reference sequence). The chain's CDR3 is CASTTFLTGSASYEQYF. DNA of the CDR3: TGTGCCAGCACCACTTTTCTAACGGGCAGTGCCTCCTACGAGCAGTACTTC. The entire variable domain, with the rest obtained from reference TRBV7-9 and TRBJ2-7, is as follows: DTGVSQNPRHKITKRGQNVTFRCDPISEHNRLYWYRQTLGQGPEFLTYFQNEAQLEKSRLLSDRFSAERPKGSFSTLEIQRTEQGDSAMYLCASTTFLTGSASYEQYFGPGTRLTVT.

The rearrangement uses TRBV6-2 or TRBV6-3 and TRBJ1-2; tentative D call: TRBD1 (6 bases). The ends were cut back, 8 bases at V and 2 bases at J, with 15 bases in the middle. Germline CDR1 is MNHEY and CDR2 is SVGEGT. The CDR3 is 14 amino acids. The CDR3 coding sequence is TGTGCCAGCGTCGAGGACAGCATAAACTATGGCTACACCTTC. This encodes CASVEDSINYGYTF.

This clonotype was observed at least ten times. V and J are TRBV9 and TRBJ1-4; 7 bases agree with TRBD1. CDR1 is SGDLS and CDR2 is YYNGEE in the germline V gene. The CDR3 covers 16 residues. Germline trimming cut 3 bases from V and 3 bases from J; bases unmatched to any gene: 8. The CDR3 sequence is CASSALPGQPNEKLFF. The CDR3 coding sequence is TGTGCCAGCAGCGCCCTACCGGGACAGCCTAATGAAAAACTGTTTTTT.

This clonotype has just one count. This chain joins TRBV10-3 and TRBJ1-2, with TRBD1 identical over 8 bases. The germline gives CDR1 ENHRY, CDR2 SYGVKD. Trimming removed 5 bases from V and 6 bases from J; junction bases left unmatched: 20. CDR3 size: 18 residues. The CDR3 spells CAISSPSPGTGNLDGYTF. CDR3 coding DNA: TGTGCCATCAGTTCTCCAAGTCCCGGGACAGGTAACCTGGATGGCTACACCTTC.

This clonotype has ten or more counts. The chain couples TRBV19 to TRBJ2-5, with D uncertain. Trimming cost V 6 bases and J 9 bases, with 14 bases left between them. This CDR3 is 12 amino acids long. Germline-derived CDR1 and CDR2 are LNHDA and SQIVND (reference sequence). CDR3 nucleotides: TGTGCCAGTAGCGACCGAAGAAAGGCCCAGTACTTC. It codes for CASSDRRKAQYF.

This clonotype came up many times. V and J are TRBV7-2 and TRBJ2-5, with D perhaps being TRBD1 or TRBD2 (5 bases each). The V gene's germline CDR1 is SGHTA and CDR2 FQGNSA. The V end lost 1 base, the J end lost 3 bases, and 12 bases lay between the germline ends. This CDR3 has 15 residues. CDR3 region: CASSLGAREKETQYF. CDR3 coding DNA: TGTGCCAGCAGCTTAGGGGCCAGGGAGAAAGAGACCCAGTACTTC. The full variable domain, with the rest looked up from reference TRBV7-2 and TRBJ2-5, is GAGVSQSPSNKVTEKGKDVELRCDPISGHTALYWYRQSLGQGLEFLIYFQGNSAPDKSGLPSDRFSAERTGGSVSTLTIQRTQQEDSAVYLCASSLGAREKETQYFGPGTRLLVL.

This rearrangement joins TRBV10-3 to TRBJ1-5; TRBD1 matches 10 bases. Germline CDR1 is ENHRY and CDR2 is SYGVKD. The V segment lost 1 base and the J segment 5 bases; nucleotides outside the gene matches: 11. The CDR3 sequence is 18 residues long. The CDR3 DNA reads TGTGCCATCAGTGAGTACTTAACCGGGACAGGGGTCGATCAGCCCCAGCATTTT. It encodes CAISEYLTGTGVDQPQHF.

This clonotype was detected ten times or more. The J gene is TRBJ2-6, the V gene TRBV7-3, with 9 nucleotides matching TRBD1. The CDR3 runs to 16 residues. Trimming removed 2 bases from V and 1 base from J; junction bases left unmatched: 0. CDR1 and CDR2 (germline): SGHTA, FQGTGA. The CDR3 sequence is CASSLGTGSGANVLTF. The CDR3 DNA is TGTGCCAGCAGCTTAGGGACAGGGTCTGGGGCCAACGTCCTGACTTTC.

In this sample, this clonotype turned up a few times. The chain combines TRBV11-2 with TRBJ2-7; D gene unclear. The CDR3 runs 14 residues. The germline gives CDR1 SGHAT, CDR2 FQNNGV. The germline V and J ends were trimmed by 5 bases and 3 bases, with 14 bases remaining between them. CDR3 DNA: TGTGCCAGCAGCCCCCGCCCGGGTTACTACGAGCAGTACTTC. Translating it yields CASSPRPGYYEQYF.

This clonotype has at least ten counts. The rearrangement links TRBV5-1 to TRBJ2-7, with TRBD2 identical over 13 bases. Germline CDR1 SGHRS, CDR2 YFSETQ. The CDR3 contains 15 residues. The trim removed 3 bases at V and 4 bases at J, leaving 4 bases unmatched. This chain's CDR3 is CASSWGLAGSYEQYF. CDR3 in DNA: TGCGCCAGCAGCTGGGGACTAGCGGGAAGTTACGAGCAGTACTTC. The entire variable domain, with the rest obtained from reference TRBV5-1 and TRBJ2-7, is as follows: KAGVTQTPRYLIKTRGQQVTLSCSPISGHRSVSWYQQTPGQGLQFLFEYFSETQRNKGNFPGRFSGRQFSNSRSEMNVSTLELGDSALYLCASSWGLAGSYEQYFGPGTRLTVT.